This passage covers 5 T cell receptor beta chains from one sample sequenced in a study of blood T cells in healthy people across ages. A second PCR of about 7 to 12 cycles used a sample-barcoded 5' primer and a J-beta primer mix. TCRdb analysed the 5' RACE reads with MiXCR anew, one entry per CDR3 protein. The table includes about 840,000 distinct CDR3 sequences, about 27% detected once. The same sample was also used in a study of T cells of mothers and their children.

Material for sequencing was blood. The receptors shown here come from a middle-aged woman in good health.

As concerns this clonotype: A read error is possible here, since a much larger clone lies one base away. The chain carries TRBV7-6 and TRBJ2-1, with 9 bases identical to TRBD2. The CDR3 length is 14 residues. The V and J ends lost 8 bases and 10 bases, in that order; junction bases with no gene match: 12. CDR1 and CDR2 from the germline V gene are SGHVS and FNYEAQ. For the CDR3, the DNA is TGTGCCAGCGGGCGGGAGGGCAGAAGGTACGAGCAGTTCTTC. Translated: CASGREGRRYEQFF.

This clonotype was picked up a small number of times. This chain connects TRBV29-1 to TRBJ1-2; 12 nucleotides match TRBD1. The CDR3 consists of 14 residues. Germline CDR1 is SQVTM and CDR2 is ANQGSEA. Trimming cost V 2 bases and J 8 bases; bases outside gene matches: 6. The CDR3 sequence is CSVEPGQGAGGYTF. CDR3 bases: TGCAGCGTTGAACCGGGACAGGGGGCAGGGGGCTACACCTTC.

This clonotype was recorded at least ten times. This sequence joins TRBV20-1 and TRBJ1-6; 7 nucleotides agree with TRBD1. CDR1 is DFQATT and CDR2 is SNEGSKA in the germline V gene (reference sequence). The V gene end was trimmed by 4 bases and the J gene end by 9 bases; junction bases not matched to a gene: 9. The CDR3 is made up of 14 amino acids. CDR3 loop: CSATLDRASSPLHF. In DNA form, the CDR3 reads TGCAGTGCTACCCTAGACAGGGCGAGTTCACCCCTCCACTTT.

V is TRBV5-1 and J is TRBJ2-3, with 7 bases matching TRBD2. Germline CDR1 reads SGHRS; CDR2 reads YFSETQ. The CDR3 has 15 amino acids. With 4 bases clipped from V and 0 bases from J, the junction kept 5 bases outside the gene matches. This chain's CDR3 is CASSEGGWSTDTQYF. In DNA form, the CDR3 reads TGCGCCAGCAGCGAGGGAGGGTGGAGCACAGATACGCAGTATTTT.

There are a few counts of this clonotype. V and J are TRBV18 and TRBJ1-6; the match to TRBD1 covers 8 bases. The CDR3 is 15 residues long. The junction had 7 bases not matched to a gene; V was cut back by 6 bases and J by 6 bases. In germline, CDR1 is KGHSH, CDR2 LQKENI. The CDR3: CASSNGQGGNSPLHF. CDR3 coding DNA: TGTGCCAGCTCTAACGGACAGGGTGGTAATTCACCCCTCCACTTT.